Below are 27 T cell receptor beta chains sequenced from a single sample in a study of blood T cell repertoires in COVID-19. The data were produced by immunoSEQ multiplex PCR, yet TCRdb's version contains in-frame clones alone and is incomplete. The sample includes a few hundred thousand clones, about 85% seen only once; the top ten take under 6.5%. Sequencing was performed on PBMCs or T cells enriched from blood (not recorded which). These receptor sequences come from a woman between 25 and 40 years old who had recovered from COVID-19.

A note on this clone: Other nucleotide sequences from this sample produce the same CDR3. The rearrangement joins TRBV30 to TRBJ1-6, with D perhaps TRBD1 (5 bases). The ends were cut back, 3 bases at V and 0 bases at J, with 9 bases in the middle. The CDR3 consists of 15 residues. The germline CDR1 and CDR2 sequences are GTSNPN and SVGIG (reference sequence). CDR3 DNA: TGTGCCTGGAGCCCGGGGGGCTCCTATAATTCACCCCTCCACTTT. It translates to CAWSPGGSYNSPLHF.

The V call is TRBV7-9, the J call TRBJ2-5, with unresolved D. The length of the CDR3 is 14 residues. Trimming removed 5 bases from V and 5 bases from J, with 15 bases in between. The germline CDR1 and CDR2 sequences are SEHNR and FQNEAQ (reference sequence). The CDR3 region has the DNA TGTGCCAGCAGCCCAGAGGTGCTTTTGGAGACCCAGTACTTC. Its protein is CASSPEVLLETQYF.

This clone was detected once. The gene calls are TRBV18 and TRBJ1-4; 7 nucleotides agree with TRBD1. V trimming: 3 bases; J trimming: 0 bases; junction bases outside the gene matches: 7. Germline V CDR1 and CDR2: KGHSH, LQKENI. CDR3 length: 17 residues. The CDR3 sequence: CASSPPGQLATNEKLFF. In DNA, the CDR3 is TGTGCCAGCTCACCCCCGGGACAGTTAGCAACTAATGAAAAACTGTTTTTT.

The V call is TRBV6-1, the J call TRBJ2-1; 10 bases agree with TRBD2. The CDR3 length is 16 residues. CDR1 is MNHNS and CDR2 is SASEGT in the germline V gene. V lost 2 bases and J lost 0; bases outside the gene matches: 1. CDR3 sequence (DNA): TGTGCCAGCAGTGAAAGGACTAGCGGCTCCTACAATGAGCAGTTCTTC. It codes for CASSERTSGSYNEQFF.

This clone occurred a few times. At one end, the junction sequence differs from germline, possibly due to a read error. The chain carries TRBV4-2 and TRBJ2-7; 8 positions agree with TRBD2. Germline CDR1 is LGHNA and CDR2 is YNFKEQ. The CDR3 has 17 residues. CDR3 region: CASRQVNGGDLSYEQYF. The CDR3, as DNA: TGTGCCAGCAGACAAGTAAACGGGGGGGACCTCTCCTACGAGCAGTACTTC.

This chain uses TRBV10-3 with TRBJ2-5; D gene ambiguous. Per the germline V gene, CDR1 is ENHRY and CDR2 is SYGVKD. Deletions cut 3 bases from V and 2 bases from J, with 7 bases between. CDR3 size: 13 residues. For the CDR3, the DNA is TGTGCCATCAGTGACTACGATCAAGAGACCCAGTACTTC. Translating it yields CAISDYDQETQYF.

V and J are TRBV6-5 and TRBJ1-5; D might be TRBD1 (6 bases). The CDR3 runs 14 residues. Germline V gene lookup returns CDR1 MNHEY and CDR2 SVGAGI. V was trimmed by 8 bases and J by 2 bases, leaving 13 bases between them. The CDR3 spells CASETGRGNQPQHF. CDR3 sequence (DNA): TGTGCCAGCGAGACAGGCCGGGGCAATCAGCCCCAGCATTTT.

The gene calls are TRBV3-1 (or the pseudogene TRBV3-2) and TRBJ1-2, with D possibly being TRBD1 (6 bases). CDR1 and CDR2 from the germline V gene are LGHDT and YNNKEL (reference sequence). The CDR3 length is 15 residues. V was shortened by 4 bases and J by 3 bases, with 15 bases between the two germline ends. Written as DNA, the CDR3 is TGTGCCAGCAGCCCCGACCCGGGGGGCCACTATGGCTACACCTTC. Protein sequence: CASSPDPGGHYGYTF.

CDR3 sequence reads: CASSLLGQGSNSPLHF. The CDR3 DNA is TGTGCCAGCAGTTTACTGGGACAGGGGAGTAATTCACCCCTCCACTTT. The chain links TRBV6-5 to TRBJ1-6; 10 bases match TRBD1. V was pared by 4 bases and J by 6 bases, with 6 bases of the junction left unmatched. The CDR3 runs 16 residues. The germline gives CDR1 MNHEY, CDR2 SVGAGI.

This chain joins TRBV27 and TRBJ1-2, with TRBD1 as a possible D gene (6 bases). V shed 4 bases and J shed 3 bases, with 12 bases lying between them. The CDR3 has 14 residues. CDR1 MNHEY and CDR2 SMNVEV come from the germline V gene (reference sequence). The CDR3 is CASSSRQAYYGYTF. Here the CDR3 DNA reads TGTGCCAGCAGTTCCCGACAGGCCTACTATGGCTACACCTTC.

The chain recombines TRBV4-3 with TRBJ2-3, with TRBD2 identical over 8 bases. Germline loops: CDR1 LGHNA, CDR2 YSLEER. The CDR3 runs 16 residues. Trimming at V came to 3 bases and at J to 1 base, leaving 6 bases not matched to a gene. The CDR3 protein is CASSHELLAGTDTQYF. The CDR3 DNA sequence: TGCGCCAGCAGCCACGAACTACTAGCGGGCACAGATACGCAGTATTTT.

In nucleotides, the CDR3 is TGTGCCAGCAGTGAGTCAAGGAGAACTAATGAAAAACTGTTTTTT. Translation gives CASSESRRTNEKLFF. The chain employs TRBV2 and TRBJ1-4; unclear D gene. Germline CDR1 SNHLY, CDR2 FYNNEI. There are 15 residues in the CDR3. With 3 bases removed from V and 1 base from J, the gap between germline ends came to 9 bases.

CDR3 loop: CASSLRGPPGEQFF. CDR3 DNA sequence: TGTGCCAGCAGTTTGAGGGGGCCCCCTGGTGAGCAGTTCTTC. The V and J genes are TRBV6-5 and TRBJ2-1, with 7 nucleotides matching TRBD1. CDR1 and CDR2 from the germline V gene are MNHEY and SVGAGI. CDR3 length: 14 amino acids. The ends lost 4 bases at V and 9 bases at J; junction bases unmatched: 9.

This chain uses TRBV2 with TRBJ1-1, with unresolved D. Per the germline V gene, CDR1 is SNHLY and CDR2 is FYNNEI. V was clipped by 4 bases and J by 11 bases, with 14 bases between them. The CDR3 has 12 amino acids. The CDR3 DNA sequence: TGTGCCAGCAGTGGGGCTTTTGGGCGCGCTTTCTTT. Its translation is CASSGAFGRAFF.

This clone was seen a few times. The chain uses TRBV23-1 and TRBJ1-2; 11 bases align to TRBD1. TRBV23-1 falls under the ORF class, with uncertain function. The CDR3 loop spans 17 amino acids. J gave up 7 bases and V 4 bases, and 14 bases lay outside the gene matches. In DNA form, the CDR3 reads TGCGCCAGCAGTCGGAGCAATTTGTCGGACAGGGGGCTTGGCTACACCTTC. It translates to CASSRSNLSDRGLGYTF.

The chain combines TRBV3-1 (or the pseudogene TRBV3-2) with TRBJ1-1; D uncertain. CDR3 length: 14 amino acids. CDR1 and CDR2 (germline): LGHDT, YNNKEL (reference sequence). Deletions cut 4 bases from V and 4 bases from J, with 13 bases between. Here the CDR3 reads CASSLLSGGTEAFF. The CDR3 coding sequence is TGTGCCAGCAGCCTCCTCTCGGGAGGCACTGAAGCTTTCTTT.

The rearrangement joins TRBV6-1 to TRBJ1-2; possibly TRBD1 for D (5 bases). Germline V lookup: CDR1 MNHNS, CDR2 SASEGT. Trimming took off 3 bases at V and 1 base at J, with 9 bases between the two ends. The CDR3 runs to 14 residues. The CDR3 loop reads CASSDGQGNYGYTF. The CDR3 nucleotides are TGTGCCAGCAGTGACGGCCAGGGTAACTATGGCTACACCTTC.

This clone was seen a single time. V and J are TRBV7-2 and TRBJ1-5; D is unclear. V lost 1 base to trimming and J lost 4 bases, with 14 bases between them. Germline V gene lookup returns CDR1 SGHTA and CDR2 FQGNSA. The CDR3 is made up of 16 amino acids. The CDR3: CASSLEGSGWNQPQHF. The CDR3 DNA sequence: TGTGCCAGCAGCTTAGAAGGTTCGGGGTGGAATCAGCCCCAGCATTTT.

The gene calls are TRBV11-2 and TRBJ1-1, with D possibly matching TRBD1 (5 bases). The CDR3 runs 16 residues. Germline V gives CDR1 SGHAT, CDR2 FQNNGV. V dropped 1 base and J dropped 0 bases, with 12 bases sitting between them. The CDR3 here is CASSLVRTSLNTEAFF. The CDR3 DNA follows: TGTGCCAGCAGCTTAGTGAGGACAAGCCTGAACACTGAAGCTTTCTTT.

This clone has a handful of counts. V usage is TRBV7-3 and J usage is TRBJ1-1; 7 bases fit TRBD1. J was trimmed by 5 bases and V by 1 base; bases with no gene match: 10. CDR3 length: 16 amino acids. The germline V gene encodes CDR1 SGHTA and CDR2 FQGTGA. The chain's CDR3 is CASSLIVRQGCTEAFF. For the CDR3, the DNA is TGTGCCAGCAGCTTAATCGTGAGACAGGGTTGTACTGAAGCTTTCTTT.

V usage is TRBV3-1 (or the pseudogene TRBV3-2) and J usage is TRBJ2-7; 10 positions match TRBD1. V lost 3 bases, J lost 2 bases, and 7 bases stayed unmatched. CDR1 LGHDT and CDR2 YNNKEL come from the germline V gene (reference sequence). This CDR3 spans 16 amino acids. For the CDR3, the DNA is TGTGCCAGCAGCCAGCGGACAGGGGGAAGAACCTACGAGCAGTACTTC. Its protein is CASSQRTGGRTYEQYF.

The gene calls are TRBV20-1 and TRBJ2-5; unclear D gene. This CDR3 spans 10 amino acids. Trimming took 6 bases from V and 3 from J, leaving 5 bases between them. The germline V gene has CDR1 DFQATT and CDR2 SNEGSKA (reference sequence). This chain's CDR3 is CSATEETQYF. The DNA for the CDR3 is TGCAGTGCGACTGAAGAGACCCAGTACTTC.

J is TRBJ1-5 and V is TRBV6-2 or TRBV6-3, with unresolved D. Trimming took off 2 bases at V and 0 bases at J, with 23 bases between the two ends. CDR3 length equals 20 residues. Germline V CDR1 and CDR2: MNHEY, SVGEGT. The DNA of the CDR3 is TGTGCCAGCAGTTACAGTCCCCTGTCCGGAAGACTCTATAGCAATCAGCCCCAGCATTTT. This codes for CASSYSPLSGRLYSNQPQHF.

This chain connects TRBV27 to TRBJ1-5; 8 nucleotides agree with TRBD1. The CDR3 runs to 14 residues. Germline CDR1 is MNHEY and CDR2 is SMNVEV (reference sequence). V was pared by 2 bases and J by 5 bases, with 2 bases of the junction left unmatched. The CDR3 coding sequence is TGTGCCAGCAGTTTAAACAGGGGGGATCAGCCCCAGCATTTT. This translates into CASSLNRGDQPQHF.

The V call is TRBV28, the J call TRBJ1-2, with TRBD1 matching 7 bases. The ends lost 10 bases at V and 6 bases at J; junction bases unmatched: 8. The germline gives CDR1 MDHEN, CDR2 SYDVKM. This CDR3 contains 12 residues. CDR3 amino acids: CATTGAVDGYTF. As DNA, the CDR3 is TGTGCCACAACAGGGGCAGTCGATGGCTACACCTTC.

The gene calls are TRBV18 and TRBJ2-3; 8 nucleotides match TRBD2. V lost 3 bases, J lost 0 bases, and 8 bases stayed unmatched. This CDR3 is 17 amino acids long. Germline V CDR1 and CDR2: KGHSH, LQKENI. CDR3 loop: CASSPNKLADSTDTQYF. DNA for the CDR3: TGTGCCAGCTCACCCAACAAACTAGCGGATAGCACAGATACGCAGTATTTT.

The sample holds one count of this clone. CDR3 sequence: CASSHSWRGHGYTF. The CDR3 DNA is TGTGCCAGCAGCCACAGCTGGAGGGGGCATGGCTACACCTTC. The chain uses TRBV11-2 and TRBJ1-2, with 7 bases fitting TRBD1. CDR1 and CDR2 from the germline V gene are SGHAT and FQNNGV. The J segment lost 6 bases and the V segment lost 5 bases, leaving 9 bases of the junction unmatched. The CDR3 runs to 14 residues.